The T cell receptor beta chain under discussion was sequenced for a study of T-cell memory formation after mild COVID-19. The study, taken as a whole, reports: A second wave expanding day 15 to 37 was CD4+-biased; contracting clones were balanced.

Trimming left V 5 bases short and J 4 bases short, with 15 bases between. The germline V gene has CDR1 SNHLY and CDR2 FYNNEI. The CDR3 consists of 15 residues. With constant-segment primers, 5'RACE yielded cDNA libraries of TCR alpha and TCR beta that carried sample barcodes and UMIs. TCRdb redid the calling of the 5' RACE reads with MiXCR, one entry per CDR3 protein. Of 150,000 or so distinct CDR3 sequences listed, roughly 15% are singletons. To note about this clonotype: Its antigen remains unidentified.

The material sequenced was PBMCs or a T cell subset sorted from them (not recorded which). The TCR was taken from an adult woman who had mild COVID-19 (a few samples of this study predate the infection). Cell type and time point are not known. The J gene is TRBJ2-1, the V gene TRBV2; TRBD2 might be the D (7 bases). CDR3 coding DNA: TGTGCCAGCAGTCCCCCGGGGGGCAGGTACAATGAGCAGTTCTTC. This sequence encodes CASSPPGGRYNEQFF.